The 9 T cell receptor beta chains in this list originate from one sample, sequenced in a study of blood T cells in healthy people across ages. For the second PCR, which ran for about 6 to 11 cycles, a sample-barcoded 5' primer and a J-beta primer mix were used. MiXCR, applied by TCRdb to the 5' RACE reads, yields one record per CDR3 protein. The sample includes about 800,000 distinct CDR3 sequences, about 47% seen only once; the top ten take less than 20%. The sequencing sample was made of blood. The receptors originated from a man at least 80 years old in good health.

The chain joins TRBV28 to TRBJ1-6, with D possibly matching TRBD1 (6 bases). This CDR3 has 15 residues. Germline V gives CDR1 MDHEN, CDR2 SYDVKM. Trimming removed 6 bases at V and 10 bases at J, with 19 bases between. The CDR3 loop is CASRPETGVGSPLHF. The CDR3, as DNA: TGTGCCAGCAGACCTGAGACAGGAGTGGGGTCACCCCTCCACTTT.

The gene calls are TRBV3-1 and TRBJ2-7; 7 bases are shared with TRBD2. Germline V lookup: CDR1 LGHDT, CDR2 YNNKEL (reference sequence). V lost 3 bases and J lost 3; bases outside the gene matches: 5. The CDR3 has 14 amino acids. DNA for the CDR3: TGTGCCAGCAGCCATCGGCAGCGGGACTACGAGCAGTACTTC. Its translation is CASSHRQRDYEQYF.

CDR3 in DNA: TGCGCCAGCAGCACCGGACTAGCGGGAGACCCGAAAGGGTACGAGCAGTACTTC. Encoded protein: CASSTGLAGDPKGYEQYF. V is TRBV5-1 and J is TRBJ2-7; 13 bases line up with TRBD2. From germline, CDR1 is SGHRS and CDR2 YFSETQ. This CDR3 region has 18 residues. J lost 4 bases, V lost 4 bases, and 14 bases had no gene match.

With regard to this clonotype: A single base separates this from a much larger clone, so it may be a read error. The chain recombines TRBV11-2 with TRBJ2-1; 11 bases are shared with TRBD2. CDR1 and CDR2 (germline): SGHAT, FQNNGV. The CDR3 has 17 residues. The DNA of the CDR3 is TGTGCCAGCAGAGCCGGGACTAGCGGAAGCTCCTACAATGAGCGGTTCTTC. Translation gives CASRAGTSGSSYNERFF.

This clonotype showed up just a few times. This rearrangement joins TRBV20-1 to TRBJ2-5, with TRBD2 matching over 10 bases. CDR1 and CDR2 from the germline V gene are DFQATT and SNEGSKA (reference sequence). J was trimmed by 5 bases and V by 6 bases; bases with no gene match: 9. The CDR3 has 14 residues. CDR3 sequence: CSATIAGGTETQYF. As DNA, the CDR3 is TGCAGTGCGACCATAGCGGGAGGAACGGAGACCCAGTACTTC.

Only a few counts were recorded for this clonotype. The CDR3 DNA is TGTGCCAGCAGCTTAGCAGACGGCCCTGTTGGTTCACCCCTCCACTTT. It codes for CASSLADGPVGSPLHF. V usage is TRBV11-3 and J usage is TRBJ1-6; D gene ambiguous. The length of the CDR3 is 16 residues. Trimming cost V 1 base and J 9 bases, with 16 bases left between them. CDR1 is SGHNT and CDR2 is YENEEA in the germline V gene.

J is TRBJ1-2 and V is TRBV5-1; D uncertain. CDR1 and CDR2 (germline): SGHRS, YFSETQ. Trimming took 0 bases from V and 3 from J, leaving 12 bases between them. The CDR3 sequence is 15 residues long. As DNA, the CDR3 is TGCGCCAGCAGCTTGGACAGCCTGACTTACTATGGCTACACCTTC. Residues: CASSLDSLTYYGYTF. Filled out from reference TRBV5-1 and TRBJ1-2, the complete variable domain reads KAGVTQTPRYLIKTRGQQVTLSCSPISGHRSVSWYQQTPGQGLQFLFEYFSETQRNKGNFPGRFSGRQFSNSRSEMNVSTLELGDSALYLCASSLDSLTYYGYTFGSGTRLTVV.

The chain is built from TRBV6-6 and TRBJ2-1, with 8 positions matching TRBD2. The V segment lost 1 base and the J segment 8 bases; nucleotides outside the gene matches: 10. This CDR3 contains 16 residues. Germline lookup yields CDR1 MNHNY and CDR2 SVGAGI (reference sequence). CDR3 protein: CASSYFVGRASDEQFF. The CDR3 DNA follows: TGTGCCAGCAGTTACTTCGTCGGGAGGGCCAGTGATGAGCAGTTCTTC.

Comments on this clonotype: A much larger clone is a single base away; this may be a read error. The rearrangement joins TRBV20-1 to TRBJ2-5, with 8 bases fitting TRBD2. Per germline, CDR1 DFQATT and CDR2 SNEGSKA (reference sequence). With 0 bases clipped from V and 5 bases from J, the junction kept 8 bases outside the gene matches. CDR3 length: 15 amino acids. The CDR3 DNA reads TGCAGTGCTAGAGATAGGCGAGCGGGAGTTGAGACCCAGTACTTC. Translating it yields CSARDRRAGVETQYF.